The clone carrying this T cell receptor (beta chain) occurred a few times. The antigen is undetermined. The sample originates from a study of early T cells in non-severe SARS-CoV-2 infection. The overall study: Bulk RNA taken from unsorted whole blood was sequenced, leaving chains unpaired.

As part of library construction, unique molecular identifiers were attached to individual cDNA molecules. TCRdb re-analysed the 5' RACE reads in MiXCR, keeping a single row per CDR3 protein. The data hold some 50,000 distinct CDR3 sequences, with 8.7% observed a single time. Notes on the study in general: Private and CD4 specificities were missed by VDJdb matching, skewed to anti-spike CD8.

Germline loops: CDR1 SGHRS, CDR2 YFSETQ. This CDR3 is built from 17 residues. Trimming at V came to 1 base and at J to 5 bases, leaving 13 bases not matched to a gene. This sample comprised whole blood, obtained at baseline. J is TRBJ2-7 and V is TRBV5-1; TRBD1 matches at 9 bases. This clonotype was obtained from an adult who was a healthcare worker with PCR-confirmed SARS-CoV-2 infection or an uninfected control (not recorded which). CDR3 sequence (DNA): TGCGCCAGCAGCTTGTATGTTTCTCGGGACAGGGTAAACGAGCAGTACTTC. Its protein is CASSLYVSRDRVNEQYF.